A selection of T cell receptor beta chains follows, all from one sample in a study of blood T cell repertoires in COVID-19. Measured with immunoSEQ multiplex PCR; TCRdb has only the in-frame clones, and not every one. The sample has 150,000 to 200,000 clones; 85% are singletons. The specimen was peripheral blood. These receptors were taken from a human donor with acute or convalescent COVID-19. The donor label of this sample is uncertain. The CDR3 runs from the conserved cysteine through the conserved F or W. D genes are given only for firm matches. Some rows have no size entry. The others give once, few or many, or a class for an expanded clone.

j_gene	v_gene	abundance	d_gene	CDR3aa	CDR3nt
TRBJ2-6	TRBV10-1	once	NA	CASSYPLGQTHSGANVLTF	TGCGCCAGCTCTTACCCCCTCGGACAGACTCACTCTGGGGCCAACGTCCTGACTTTC
TRBJ2-7	TRBV7-2	NA	NA	CASSGQGNRRREQYF	TGTGCCAGCAGCGGTCAGGGGAACCGCCGAAGGGAGCAGTACTTC
TRBJ2-1	TRBV19	NA	NA	CASSRVNEQFF	TGTGCCAGTAGTCGTGTAAATGAGCAGTTCTTC
TRBJ2-3	TRBV4-2	NA	TRBD2	CASSQDSAGGGTDTQYF	TGTGCCAGCAGCCAAGATTCCGCGGGGGGGGGCACAGATACGCAGTATTTT
TRBJ2-3	TRBV7-3	once	NA	CASSLRGGATDTQYF	TGTGCCAGCAGCTTAAGAGGGGGGGCTACAGATACGCAGTATTTT
TRBJ2-2	TRBV9	NA	NA	CASSVVGNTGELFF	TGTGCCAGCAGCGTAGTCGGGAACACCGGGGAGCTGTTTTTT
TRBJ1-3	TRBV7-6	NA	NA	CASSLEWSSGNTIYF	TGTGCCAGCAGCTTAGAATGGAGCTCTGGAAACACCATATATTTT
TRBJ1-1	TRBV19	once	NA	CASTHNPNREAFF	TGTGCCAGCACTCATAACCCCAATCGTGAAGCTTTCTTT
TRBJ1-6	TRBV27	NA	TRBD1	CASSLRQGAIGSPLHF	TGTGCCAGCAGTTTACGCCAGGGGGCGATCGGTTCACCCCTCCACTTT
TRBJ2-5	TRBV12-3/TRBV12-4	once	TRBD1	CASSPGQGGTQYF	TGTGCCAGCAGTCCCGGACAGGGCGGGACCCAGTACTTC
TRBJ2-5	TRBV5-4	NA	NA	CASSSGLQETQYF	TGTGCCAGCAGCTCGGGGTTGCAAGAGACCCAGTACTTC
TRBJ1-3	TRBV3-1/TRBV3-2	NA	NA	CASSQDDTGPSGNTIYF	TGTGCCAGCAGCCAAGATGACACAGGACCCTCTGGAAACACCATATATTTT
TRBJ1-4	TRBV30	NA	NA	CAWSASGRGNEKLFF	TGTGCCTGGAGTGCCTCGGGCAGGGGAAATGAAAAACTGTTTTTT
TRBJ1-1	TRBV7-9	once	TRBD1	CASNSAYDRALTEAFF	TGTGCCAGCAACTCTGCTTACGACAGGGCGCTAACTGAAGCTTTCTTT
TRBJ2-1	TRBV3-1/TRBV3-2	NA	TRBD2	CASSQAPGLAGGLNEQFF	TGTGCCAGCAGCCAAGCTCCGGGACTAGCGGGGGGACTAAATGAGCAGTTCTTC
TRBJ2-2	TRBV7-6	NA	NA	CASSLPSNTGELFF	TGTGCCAGCAGCTTACCCAGTAACACCGGGGAGCTGTTTTTT
TRBJ2-2	TRBV5-4	NA	NA	CAMQGEANTGELFF	TGTGCCATGCAGGGGGAGGCGAACACCGGGGAGCTGTTTTTT